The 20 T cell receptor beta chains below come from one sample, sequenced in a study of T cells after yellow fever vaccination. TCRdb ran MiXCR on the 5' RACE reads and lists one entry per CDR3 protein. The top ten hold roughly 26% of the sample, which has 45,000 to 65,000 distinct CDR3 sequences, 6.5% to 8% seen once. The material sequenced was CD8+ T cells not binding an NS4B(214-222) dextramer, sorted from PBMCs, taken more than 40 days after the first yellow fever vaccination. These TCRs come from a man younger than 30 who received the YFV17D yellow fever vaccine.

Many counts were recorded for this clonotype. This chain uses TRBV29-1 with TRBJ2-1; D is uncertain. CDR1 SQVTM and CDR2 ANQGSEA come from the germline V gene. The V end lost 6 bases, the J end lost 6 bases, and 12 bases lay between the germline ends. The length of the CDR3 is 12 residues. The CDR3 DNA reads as TGCAGCGTACCCCCTATCCCCAATGAGCAGTTCTTC. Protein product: CSVPPIPNEQFF.

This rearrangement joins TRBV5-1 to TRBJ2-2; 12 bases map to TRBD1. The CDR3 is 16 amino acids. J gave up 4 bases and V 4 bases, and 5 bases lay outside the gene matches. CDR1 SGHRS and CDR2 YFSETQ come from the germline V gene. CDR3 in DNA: TGCGCCAGCAGCAAAGGGACAGGGGGCAGCACCGGGGAGCTGTTTTTT. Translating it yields CASSKGTGGSTGELFF.

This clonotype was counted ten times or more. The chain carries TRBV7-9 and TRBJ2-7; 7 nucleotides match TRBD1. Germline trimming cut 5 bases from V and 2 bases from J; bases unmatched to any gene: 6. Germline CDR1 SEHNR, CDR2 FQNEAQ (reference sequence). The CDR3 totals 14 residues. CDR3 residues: CASSPRDSTYEQYF. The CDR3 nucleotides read TGTGCCAGCAGCCCCCGGGACAGTACCTACGAGCAGTACTTC.

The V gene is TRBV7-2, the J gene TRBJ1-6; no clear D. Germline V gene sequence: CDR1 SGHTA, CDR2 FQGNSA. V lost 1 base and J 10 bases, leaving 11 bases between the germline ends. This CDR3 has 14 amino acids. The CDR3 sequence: CASSLGRSGSPLHF. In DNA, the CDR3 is TGTGCCAGCAGCTTAGGAAGGTCGGGCTCACCCCTCCACTTT.

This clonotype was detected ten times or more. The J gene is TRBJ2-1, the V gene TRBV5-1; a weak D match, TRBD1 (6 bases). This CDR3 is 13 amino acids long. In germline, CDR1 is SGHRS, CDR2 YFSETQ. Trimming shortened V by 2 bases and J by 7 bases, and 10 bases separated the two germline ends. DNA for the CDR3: TGCGCCAGCAGCTTAGGGGGTGTAAATGAGCAGTTCTTC. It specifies CASSLGGVNEQFF.

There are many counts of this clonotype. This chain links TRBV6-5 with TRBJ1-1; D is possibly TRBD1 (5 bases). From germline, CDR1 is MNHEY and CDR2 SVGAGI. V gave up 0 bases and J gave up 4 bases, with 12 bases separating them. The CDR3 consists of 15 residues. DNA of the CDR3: TGTGCCAGCAGTTACTCTGACTGGGGGGGCACTGAAGCTTTCTTT. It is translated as CASSYSDWGGTEAFF.

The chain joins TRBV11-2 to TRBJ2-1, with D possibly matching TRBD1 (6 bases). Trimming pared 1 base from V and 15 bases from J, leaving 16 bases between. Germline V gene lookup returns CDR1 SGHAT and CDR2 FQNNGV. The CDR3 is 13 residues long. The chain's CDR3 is CASSLGTGKVTFF. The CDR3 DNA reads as TGTGCCAGCAGCTTAGGAACAGGGAAAGTAACGTTCTTC.

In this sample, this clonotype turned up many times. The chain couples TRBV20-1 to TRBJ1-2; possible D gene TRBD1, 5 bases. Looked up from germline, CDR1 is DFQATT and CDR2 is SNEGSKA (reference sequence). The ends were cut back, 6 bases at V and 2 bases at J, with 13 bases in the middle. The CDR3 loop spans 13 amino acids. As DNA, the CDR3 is TGCAGTGCCTCTCCCCCAGGGAACTATGGCTACACCTTC. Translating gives CSASPPGNYGYTF.

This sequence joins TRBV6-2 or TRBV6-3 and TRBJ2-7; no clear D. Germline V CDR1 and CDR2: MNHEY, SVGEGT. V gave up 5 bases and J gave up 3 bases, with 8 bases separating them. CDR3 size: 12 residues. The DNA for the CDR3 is TGTGCCAGCAGTCCGGGTGACTACGAGCAGTACTTC. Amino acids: CASSPGDYEQYF.

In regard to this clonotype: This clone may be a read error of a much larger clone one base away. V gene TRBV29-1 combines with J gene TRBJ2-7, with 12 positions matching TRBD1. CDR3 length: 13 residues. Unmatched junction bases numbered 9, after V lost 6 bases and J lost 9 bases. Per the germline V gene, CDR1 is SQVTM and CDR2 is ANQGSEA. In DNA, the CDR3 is TGCAGCGTCGTGGGGACAGGGGGCTTCGCGCAGTACTTC. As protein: CSVVGTGGFAQYF.

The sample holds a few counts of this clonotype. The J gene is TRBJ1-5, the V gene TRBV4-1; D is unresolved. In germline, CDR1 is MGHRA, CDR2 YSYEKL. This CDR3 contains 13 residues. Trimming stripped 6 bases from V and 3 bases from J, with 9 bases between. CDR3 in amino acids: CASREGFNQPQHF. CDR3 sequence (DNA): TGCGCCAGCAGGGAAGGGTTCAATCAGCCCCAGCATTTT.

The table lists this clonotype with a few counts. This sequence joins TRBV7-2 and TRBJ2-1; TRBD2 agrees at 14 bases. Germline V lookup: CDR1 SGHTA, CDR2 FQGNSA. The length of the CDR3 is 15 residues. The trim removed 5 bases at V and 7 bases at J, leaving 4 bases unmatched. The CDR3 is CASSAGLAGGNEQFF. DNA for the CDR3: TGTGCCAGCAGCGCCGGACTAGCGGGGGGAAATGAGCAGTTCTTC.

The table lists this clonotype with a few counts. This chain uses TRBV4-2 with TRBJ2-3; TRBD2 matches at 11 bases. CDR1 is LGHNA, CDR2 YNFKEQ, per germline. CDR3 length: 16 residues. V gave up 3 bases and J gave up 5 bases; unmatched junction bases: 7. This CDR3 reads CASSQVLAGDLDTQYF. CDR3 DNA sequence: TGTGCCAGCAGCCAGGTACTAGCGGGGGACCTAGATACGCAGTATTTT.

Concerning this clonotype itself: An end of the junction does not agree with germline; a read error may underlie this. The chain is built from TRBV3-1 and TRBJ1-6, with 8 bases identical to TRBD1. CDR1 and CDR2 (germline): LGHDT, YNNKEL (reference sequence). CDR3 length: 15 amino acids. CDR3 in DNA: TGTGCCAGCAGCCAGGATCAGGGGGCCAATTCAACCCTCCACTTT. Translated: CASSQDQGANSTLHF.

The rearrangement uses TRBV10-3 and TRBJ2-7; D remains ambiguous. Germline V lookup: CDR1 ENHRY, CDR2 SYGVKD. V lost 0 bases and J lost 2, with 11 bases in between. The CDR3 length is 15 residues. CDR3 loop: CAISESYTEPYEQYF. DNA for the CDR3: TGTGCCATCAGTGAGTCCTACACAGAACCCTACGAGCAGTACTTC.

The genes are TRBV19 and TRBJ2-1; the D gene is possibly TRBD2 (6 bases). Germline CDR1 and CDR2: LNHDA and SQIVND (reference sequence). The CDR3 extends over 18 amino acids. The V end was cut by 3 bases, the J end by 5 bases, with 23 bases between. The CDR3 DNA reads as TGTGCCAGTAGTATTTCCACTAGCCTCTACAACTCACACAATGAGCAGTTCTTC. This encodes CASSISTSLYNSHNEQFF.

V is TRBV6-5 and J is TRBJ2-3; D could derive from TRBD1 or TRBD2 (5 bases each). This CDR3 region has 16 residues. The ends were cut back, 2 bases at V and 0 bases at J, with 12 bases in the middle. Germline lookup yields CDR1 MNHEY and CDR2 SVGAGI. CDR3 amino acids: CASSYLGTVSTDTQYF. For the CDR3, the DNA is TGTGCCAGCAGTTACCTCGGGACCGTGAGCACAGATACGCAGTATTTT.

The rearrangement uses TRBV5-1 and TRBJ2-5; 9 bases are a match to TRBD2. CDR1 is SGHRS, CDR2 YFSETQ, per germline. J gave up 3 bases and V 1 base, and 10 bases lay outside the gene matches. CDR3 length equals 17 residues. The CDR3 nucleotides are TGCGCCAGCAGCTTGTTGGGCGGGGGGGCGTTCGAAGAGACCCAGTACTTC. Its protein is CASSLLGGGAFEETQYF.

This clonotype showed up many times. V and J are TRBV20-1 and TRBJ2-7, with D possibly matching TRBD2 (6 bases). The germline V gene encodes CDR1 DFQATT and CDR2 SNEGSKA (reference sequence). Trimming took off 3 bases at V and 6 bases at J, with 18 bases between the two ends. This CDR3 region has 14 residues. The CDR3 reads CSASPGLGGGEQYF. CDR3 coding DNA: TGCAGTGCTAGCCCGGGACTGGGAGGAGGCGAGCAGTACTTC.

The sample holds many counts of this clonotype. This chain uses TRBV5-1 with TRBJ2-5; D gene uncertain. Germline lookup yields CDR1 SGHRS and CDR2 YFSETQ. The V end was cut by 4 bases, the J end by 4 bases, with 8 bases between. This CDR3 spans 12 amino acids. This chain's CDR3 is CASSRMRETQYF. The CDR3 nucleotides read TGCGCCAGCAGCCGGATGAGAGAGACCCAGTACTTC.